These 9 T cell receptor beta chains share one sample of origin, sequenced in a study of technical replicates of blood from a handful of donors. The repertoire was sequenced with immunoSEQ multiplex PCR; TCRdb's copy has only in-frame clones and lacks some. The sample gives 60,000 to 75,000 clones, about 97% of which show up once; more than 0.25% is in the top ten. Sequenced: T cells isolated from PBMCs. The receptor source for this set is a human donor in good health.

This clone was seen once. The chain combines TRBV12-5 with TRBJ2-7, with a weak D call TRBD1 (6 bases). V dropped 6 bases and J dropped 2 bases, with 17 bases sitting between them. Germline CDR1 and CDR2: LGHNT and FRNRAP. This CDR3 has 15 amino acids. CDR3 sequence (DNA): TGTGCTAGTGGCGAATCCACAGGGCCCCCCTACGAGCAGTACTTC. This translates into CASGESTGPPYEQYF.

CDR3 DNA: TGTGCCAGCAGCTTCGGACTAGCGGGGAAATACGAGCAGTACTTC. This codes for CASSFGLAGKYEQYF. The chain has TRBV11-2 and TRBJ2-7, with 12 bases lining up with TRBD2. V was pared by 3 bases and J by 4 bases, with 4 bases of the junction left unmatched. The CDR3 loop spans 15 amino acids. Germline CDR1 and CDR2: SGHAT and FQNNGV.

The chain's CDR3 is CASSYQGSYEQYF. Here the CDR3 DNA reads TGTGCCAGCAGTTATCAGGGATCCTACGAGCAGTACTTC. The chain uses TRBV6-6 and TRBJ2-7, with D possibly being TRBD1 (5 bases). V was trimmed by 3 bases and J by 1 base, leaving 7 bases between them. The length of the CDR3 is 13 residues. The germline gives CDR1 MNHNY, CDR2 SVGAGI (reference sequence).

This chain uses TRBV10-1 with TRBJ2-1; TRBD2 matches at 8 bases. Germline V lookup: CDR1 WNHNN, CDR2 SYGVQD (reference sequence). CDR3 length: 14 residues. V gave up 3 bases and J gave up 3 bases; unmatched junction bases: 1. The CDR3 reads CASSDSGGYNEQFF. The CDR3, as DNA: TGCGCCAGCAGTGACAGCGGGGGCTACAATGAGCAGTTCTTC.

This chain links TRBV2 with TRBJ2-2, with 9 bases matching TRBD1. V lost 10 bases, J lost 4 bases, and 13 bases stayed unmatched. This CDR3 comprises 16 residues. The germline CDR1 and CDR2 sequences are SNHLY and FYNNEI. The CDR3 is CATLFRDREPTGELFF. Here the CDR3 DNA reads TGTGCCACCTTATTCCGGGACAGGGAGCCCACCGGGGAGCTGTTTTTT.

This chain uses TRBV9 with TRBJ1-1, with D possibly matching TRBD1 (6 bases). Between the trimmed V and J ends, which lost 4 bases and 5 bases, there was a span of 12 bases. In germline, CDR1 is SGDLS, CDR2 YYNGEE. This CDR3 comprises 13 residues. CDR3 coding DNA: TGTGCCAGCAGCCCTCTAGGGGGAACTGAAGCTTTCTTT. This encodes CASSPLGGTEAFF. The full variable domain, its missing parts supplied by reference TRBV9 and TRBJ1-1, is DSGVTQTPKHLITATGQRVTLRCSPRSGDLSVYWYQQSLDQGLQFLIQYYNGEERAKGNILERFSAQQFPDLHSELNLSSLELGDSALYFCASSPLGGTEAFFGQGTRLTVV.

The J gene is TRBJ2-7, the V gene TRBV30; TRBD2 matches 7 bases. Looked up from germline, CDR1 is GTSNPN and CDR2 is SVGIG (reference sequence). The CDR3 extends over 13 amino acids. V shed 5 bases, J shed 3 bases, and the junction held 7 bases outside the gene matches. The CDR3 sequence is CAWAWAGVYEQYF. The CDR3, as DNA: TGTGCCTGGGCGTGGGCGGGAGTCTACGAGCAGTACTTC.

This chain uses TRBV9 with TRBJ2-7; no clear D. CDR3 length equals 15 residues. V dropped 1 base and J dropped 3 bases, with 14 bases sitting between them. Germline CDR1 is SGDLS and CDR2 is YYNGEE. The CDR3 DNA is TGTGCCAGCAGCGTAAGTAATGGAAGAGGCTACGAGCAGTACTTC. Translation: CASSVSNGRGYEQYF.

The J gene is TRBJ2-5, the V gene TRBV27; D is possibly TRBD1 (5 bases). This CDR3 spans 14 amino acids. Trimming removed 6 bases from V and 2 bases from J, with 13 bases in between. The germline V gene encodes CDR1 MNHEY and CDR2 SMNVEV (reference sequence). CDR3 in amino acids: CASRPTPGQETQYF. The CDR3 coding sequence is TGTGCCAGCAGACCCACTCCAGGGCAAGAGACCCAGTACTTC.